Detailed here is one T cell receptor (beta chain). This entry comes from a study of T cell changes during pregnancy in multiple sclerosis. The repertoire was sequenced with immunoSEQ multiplex PCR; TCRdb's copy has only in-frame clones and lacks some. This table has approximately 70,000 clones, about 90% appearing once. The CDR3 runs 13 residues. Germline loops: CDR1 SGHDN, CDR2 FVKESK. With 6 bases removed from V and 0 bases from J, the gap between germline ends came to 7 bases. This TCR derives from a female donor in good health, enrolled as a control in a pregnancy study. The sequences come from peripheral blood, collected in the first trimester of pregnancy. The chain links TRBV14 to TRBJ2-3, with D uncertain. CDR3 sequence: CASSLSSTDTQYF. In DNA form, the CDR3 reads TGTGCCAGCAGTCTATCTAGCACAGATACGCAGTATTTT.